Described below is a single T cell receptor (beta chain) sequence and its context. No cognate antigen has been identified for it. Within one base of it there is no much larger clone, and no base qualities were kept. This record comes from a study of PD-L1 blockade in urothelial cancer (dated by TCRdb to about 2017). With respect to the entire study: Therapy was started in the mid-2010s for all patients, and atezolizumab 1,200 mg was administered intravenously every 3 weeks. About 85% of the roughly 29 patients were males with bladder-origin urothelial cancer, and about 60% of the roughly 30 reported a prior smoking history. Patients had an ECOG performance status of 0 or 1 and had received between 0 and 3 prior chemotherapy regimens. Blood samples were analyzed at two time points: 3 weeks after treatment start (second dose) and 6 weeks after treatment start. A median of roughly 140,000 T cells and roughly 80,000 unique TCRs was obtained from blood samples, and a median clonality of 0.080 was observed. Somatic, immune and clinical correlates of response to PD-L1 blockade with atezolizumab in urothelial cancer were the focus of an exploratory multi-omic analysis. Pretreatment tumor samples, along with matched peripheral blood serially collected before and after atezolizumab treatment, were subjected to TCR sequencing. Durable clinical benefit was defined as progression-free survival longer than 6 months, and TCR features were also tested against progression-free and overall survival. In the same patients, whole exome sequencing and RNA sequencing of pretreatment tumors were performed in addition to TCR sequencing. Nine patients reached durable clinical benefit, while 15 to 25 patients did not. Under 30 patients had pretreatment blood TCR-seq, around 25 had at least one posttreatment blood collection, and around 25 had tumor TCR-seq.

CDR1 and CDR2 are read off the germline V gene as SGHRS and YFSETQ. Trimming removed 5 bases from V and 5 bases from J, leaving 22 bases between the germline ends. There are 16 amino acids in the CDR3, from cysteine to phenylalanine inclusive. The CDR3 DNA has 48 bases and is translated from base 1. To estimate absolute template abundance from read counts, synthetic TCR analog templates were spiked into each PCR. Using the immunoSEQ assay, TCRbeta CDR3 regions were amplified from genomic DNA with bias-controlled V and J gene primers. Sequencing of rearranged TCRbeta segments was performed at approximately 20X coverage. In the original analysis: Clustering was used to correct sequencing errors, and CDR3s were annotated against IMGT to assign V, D and J genes. Downstream analyses used only productive TCRbeta rearrangements and left out out-of-frame or stop-codon sequences. Clonality was calculated as one minus the Shannon entropy normalized by the log of the number of unique productive sequences. Fisher's exact test with Benjamini-Hochberg correction, at a threshold of adjusted p below 0.01, was used to find clones that differed between time points or between blood and tumor. TCRdb carries this immuneACCESS record with in-frame sequences only. Its versions omit some clonotypes, under half of them owing to an unresolved V gene in the studies checked, with the rest unexplained. V and J calls and clone size come straight from that table; D and trimming were deduced from the DNA. The sample records fewer than 50,000 clones, 70% to 90% of which are singletons. 24% of the sample is taken by the ten largest.

The full study reports these points: Patients with durable benefit showed greater expansion of tumor-associated TCR clones in peripheral blood 3 weeks after starting treatment (n of about 20, p = 0.022). Because of the small sample size (n = 29) and the many exploratory analyses performed, the results are intended to be regarded as hypothesis-generating. Improved progression-free and overall survival was associated with having pretreatment peripheral blood TCR clonality below the median.

The sample's time point label, decoded: peripheral blood 6 weeks after treatment start. The cohort included roughly 30 patients with locally advanced or metastatic urothelial carcinoma who were treated at Memorial Sloan Kettering on a trial protocol. Peripheral blood mononuclear cells were collected pretreatment and during treatment, with between 1 and 8 total time points per patient. The Qiagen DNeasy Blood extraction kit was used to purify genomic DNA from total PBMCs and tumor samples. PBMCs were collected pretreatment and during treatment, and were isolated and stored as previously described. This clonotype was obtained from a man in his 60s with urothelial cancer. The sample in question was PBMCs, obtained around atezolizumab (anti-PD-L1) treatment. The rearranged chain carries TRBV5-1 and TRBJ1-1; TRBD1 is a possible D gene, resting on 6 matching bases. Here the CDR3 is given as CASSPELQGRNTEAFF. The DNA sequence follows: TGCGCCAGCAGTCCGGAATTACAGGGTAGAAATACTGAAGCTTTCTTT.